The clone carrying this TCR beta chain has more than one count but fewer than ten. Its antigen is not known. Reasons for excluding patients were uncontrolled infection, other autoimmune disease, pregnancy or lactation. This specimen belongs to a study of T cells in Graves' hyperthyroidism and ophthalmopathy. Study-level points and caveats: Most thyroid clonotypes expanded above 0.001 were also detected in blood.

Germline-derived CDR1 and CDR2 are LNHNV and YYDKDF (reference sequence). This CDR3 has 16 residues. Trimming cost V 0 bases and J 0 bases, with 11 bases left between them. Amplified regions were TCR beta CDR3 sequences from RNA transcripts. Carried out on the TCR CDR3, a first-round RT-PCR used the HTBI primer set. TCRdb used MiXCR to reprocess the multiplex PCR reads, holding one entry per CDR3 protein. This table holds hundreds of thousands of distinct CDR3 sequences, approximately 16% found once. This clonotype was sampled from a woman aged 40 to 50 with Graves' ophthalmopathy. The material sequenced was blood. V usage is TRBV15 and J usage is TRBJ1-1; D ambiguous. CDR3 loop: CATSRDTGSMNTEAFF. CDR3 DNA sequence: TGTGCCACCAGCAGAGATACCGGCTCTATGAACACTGAAGCTTTCTTT.